This is a list of T cell receptor beta chains from one sample in a study of cytomegalovirus exposure and HLA in healthy donors. This table comes from immunoSEQ multiplex PCR, and its TCRdb copy is limited to in-frame clones, with some not included. The repertoire table contains roughly 120,000 clones. Sequencing was done on a sample of PBMCs. These receptors all stem from a man younger than 35 in good health and CMV-seronegative. Each CDR3 is given with its conserved first and last residue. Each record gives: V gene, D gene, CDR3 length, J gene, CDR3 DNA, CDR3 protein. The D gene is left open where the match is weak.

TRBV27	NA	13	TRBJ2-5	TGTGCCAGCAGGATGGAAGGTGGAGGGACCCAGTACTTC	CASRMEGGGTQYF
TRBV28	NA	15	TRBJ1-1	TGTGCCAGCAGTTCCCCCTTTTCGGGGAACACTGAAGCTTTCTTT	CASSSPFSGNTEAFF
TRBV12-5	TRBD1	14	TRBJ1-2	TGTGCTAGTGGTTTCCAGGGGGCCATCTATGGCTACACCTTC	CASGFQGAIYGYTF
TRBV5-6	NA	13	TRBJ1-1	TGTGCCAGCAGCTTGGGAGGTGGCACTGAAGCTTTCTTT	CASSLGGGTEAFF
TRBV9	TRBD1	15	TRBJ2-5	TGTGCCAGCACCCGGACAGGGGAACGATTAGAGACCCAGTACTTC	CASTRTGERLETQYF
TRBV6-5	NA	12	TRBJ1-4	TGTGCCAGCAGAACCGGGTCTGAAAAACTGTTTTTT	CASRTGSEKLFF
TRBV28	NA	14	TRBJ1-1	TGTGCCAGCAAACCTGGGGGGGCCGGGACTGAAGCTTTCTTT	CASKPGGAGTEAFF
TRBV10-1	NA	14	TRBJ2-7	TGCGCCACCAACGACCCTCGGGAGCAGTACGAGCAGTACTTC	CATNDPREQYEQYF
TRBV14	NA	13	TRBJ1-5	TGTGCCAGCAGCCAAGCTCCCAATCAGCCCCAGCATTTT	CASSQAPNQPQHF
TRBV6-5	TRBD2	15	TRBJ2-7	TGTGCCAGCAGCTATGGGACTAGCGGGAGTTACGAGCAGTACTTC	CASSYGTSGSYEQYF
TRBV15	NA	16	TRBJ1-1	TGTGCCACCAGCAGAGGGTTAATCCTTAGTCGAACTGAAGCTTTCTTT	CATSRGLILSRTEAFF
TRBV5-5	TRBD1	18	TRBJ1-1	TGTGCCAGCAGCGGCAACCTCGGACAGGGGGCTTTGAACACTGAAGCTTTCTTT	CASSGNLGQGALNTEAFF
TRBV27	NA	14	TRBJ2-7	TGTGCCAGCAGTTCCAGGGATGGGGAATACGAGCAGTACTTC	CASSSRDGEYEQYF
TRBV5-4	TRBD2	15	TRBJ2-3	TGTGCCAGCAGCTCAGCGGGGGGGAGGCCAGATACGCAGTATTTT	CASSSAGGRPDTQYF
TRBV13	TRBD1	14	TRBJ1-1	TGTGCCAGCAGCTTAGTCAGGACAGGGACTGAAGCTTTCTTT	CASSLVRTGTEAFF
TRBV9	TRBD1	13	TRBJ1-2	TGTGCCAGCAGCGTTAGACAGGGGGATGGCTACACCTTC	CASSVRQGDGYTF
TRBV19	TRBD1	12	TRBJ1-1	TGTGCCAGTAACAGGGGGCTCACTGAAGCTTTCTTT	CASNRGLTEAFF
TRBV4-2	NA	12	TRBJ2-3	TGTGCCAGCAGCCCAGGTACAGATACGCAGTATTTT	CASSPGTDTQYF
TRBV7-8	NA	14	TRBJ1-3	TGTGCCAGCAGCTCCCCGGGGGGGTTGAACACCATATATTTT	CASSSPGGLNTIYF
TRBV19	TRBD2	16	TRBJ2-5	TGTGCCAGTGCTATACGGAGCACGGGGGGGCAAGAGACCCAGTACTTC	CASAIRSTGGQETQYF
TRBV7-2	NA	15	TRBJ1-4	TGTGCCAGCAGCGCGGGGAGTTTCCGGAATGAAAAACTGTTTTTT	CASSAGSFRNEKLFF
TRBV29-1	NA	13	TRBJ2-6	TGCAGCGTCGTAAACTCTGGGGCCAACGTCCTGACTTTC	CSVVNSGANVLTF
TRBV7-9	TRBD1	15	TRBJ2-3	TGTGCCAGCACCAGACAGGGACAGGTAACAGATACGCAGTATTTT	CASTRQGQVTDTQYF
TRBV6-5	TRBD1	14	TRBJ2-1	TGTGCCAGCAGCCGGGACAGGGGGAACAATGAGCAGTTCTTC	CASSRDRGNNEQFF
TRBV6-5	NA	12	TRBJ1-2	TGTGCCAGCAGTGAAATTGGGGCTGGCTACACCTTC	CASSEIGAGYTF
TRBV5-1	TRBD2	15	TRBJ2-1	TGCGCCAGCAGCCAACTAGCGGGAGGTTACAATGAGCAGTTCTTC	CASSQLAGGYNEQFF
TRBV6-5	TRBD2	15	TRBJ2-5	TGTGCCAGCAGTCTCGGGACTAGTGGGCAAGAGACCCAGTACTTC	CASSLGTSGQETQYF
TRBV10-2	NA	13	TRBJ1-1	TGCGCCAGCAGTGTAACGGGGAACACTGAAGCTTTCTTT	CASSVTGNTEAFF
TRBV25-1	TRBD1	14	TRBJ2-7	TGTGCCAGCAGTGAAGGGGCAGGGGGTAGCGAGCAGTACTTC	CASSEGAGGSEQYF
TRBV5-8	NA	15	TRBJ1-5	TGTGCCAGCAGCTTAGGGGTTTATAGCAATCAGCCCCAGCATTTT	CASSLGVYSNQPQHF
TRBV9	NA	16	TRBJ2-1	TGTGCCAGCAGCGTAGCGCCGACTAGAGTCTACAATGAGCAGTTCTTC	CASSVAPTRVYNEQFF
TRBV28	TRBD1	16	TRBJ2-7	TGTGCCAGCAGTCCCCCCAGGACAGGGCTTTTCGGGGAGCAGTACTTC	CASSPPRTGLFGEQYF
TRBV27	TRBD2	15	TRBJ2-1	TGTGCCAGCAGTTTAACTAGCGGCTCCTACAATGAGCAGTTCTTC	CASSLTSGSYNEQFF
TRBV9	NA	12	TRBJ1-2	TGTGCCAGCAGCGCACAGGGATACGGCTACACCTTC	CASSAQGYGYTF
TRBV9	NA	14	TRBJ2-7	TGTGCCAGCAGCGTAGGGACTCCAGCCAGTGAGCAGTACTTC	CASSVGTPASEQYF
TRBV5-4	TRBD1	14	TRBJ2-5	TGTGCCAGCAGCCAGGGACAGATCCAAGAGACCCAGTACTTC	CASSQGQIQETQYF
TRBV29-1	NA	10	TRBJ1-1	TGCAGCGCCCTAACAGGGCAAGCTTTCTTT	CSALTGQAFF